The rows below give T cell receptor beta chains drawn from one sample of a study of control samples from healthy donors and cancer patients. The repertoire was sequenced with immunoSEQ multiplex PCR; TCRdb's copy has only in-frame clones and lacks some. Among roughly 94,000 clones listed, around 84% were seen once. The sequencing input was PBMCs. These receptors originate from a man in his 70s with lung cancer. Both conserved end residues are part of each CDR3. The D gene is left open where the match is weak. Where a row states a size, it is once, few, many or the class of an expanded clone; other rows omit it.

D: -; V: TRBV30; J: TRBJ1-2; size: -; CDR3: CAWGGQGYGYTF; DNA: TGTGCCTGGGGGGGGCAGGGCTATGGCTACACCTTC
D: -; V: TRBV14; J: TRBJ1-1; size: -; CDR3: CASSRGREAFF; DNA: TGTGCCAGCAGCCGAGGGCGGGAAGCTTTCTTT
D: -; V: TRBV19; J: TRBJ1-2; size: -; CDR3: CASSNRAPVDGYTF; DNA: TGTGCCAGTAGTAACCGGGCCCCGGTGGATGGCTACACCTTC
D: -; V: TRBV12-5; J: TRBJ1-1; size: -; CDR3: CASGLWGGENEAFF; DNA: TGTGCTAGTGGTTTGTGGGGGGGTGAGAATGAAGCTTTCTTT
D: -; V: TRBV30; J: TRBJ1-6; size: -; CDR3: CAWSVGSNNSPLHF; DNA: TGTGCCTGGAGTGTTGGCAGCAATAATTCACCCCTCCACTTT
D: -; V: TRBV25-1; J: TRBJ2-2; size: few; CDR3: CASSEYPPGTGELFF; DNA: TGTGCCAGCAGTGAATACCCGCCAGGGACCGGGGAGCTGTTTTTT
D: -; V: TRBV15; J: TRBJ1-1; size: -; CDR3: CATSRETGGGTEAFF; DNA: TGTGCCACCAGCAGAGAGACGGGGGGGGGCACTGAAGCTTTCTTT
D: -; V: TRBV19; J: TRBJ2-3; size: few; CDR3: CASRIGGPTDTQYF; DNA: TGTGCCAGTAGGATCGGGGGGCCAACAGATACGCAGTATTTT
D: -; V: TRBV6-6; J: TRBJ2-7; size: -; CDR3: CASRPGTALSYEQYF; DNA: TGTGCCAGCAGGCCGGGGACCGCGCTCTCCTACGAGCAGTACTTC
D: TRBD1; V: TRBV7-2; J: TRBJ1-1; size: many; CDR3: CASSPRTGMNTEAFF; DNA: TGTGCCAGCAGCCCCCGGACAGGAATGAACACTGAAGCTTTCTTT
D: -; V: TRBV6-5; J: TRBJ1-2; size: -; CDR3: CASRATANYGYTF; DNA: TGTGCCAGCAGAGCTACAGCTAACTATGGCTACACCTTC
D: -; V: TRBV19; J: TRBJ1-3; size: -; CDR3: CASSMIGTSSGNTIYF; DNA: TGTGCCAGTAGTATGATCGGAACCAGCTCTGGAAACACCATATATTTT
D: -; V: TRBV9; J: TRBJ1-3; size: once; CDR3: CASSVDRVGNTIYF; DNA: TGTGCCAGCAGCGTAGACAGGGTTGGAAACACCATATATTTT
D: TRBD2; V: TRBV7-2; J: TRBJ2-7; size: -; CDR3: CASSFGGGAYEQYF; DNA: TGTGCCAGCAGCTTTGGCGGGGGAGCCTACGAGCAGTACTTC
D: -; V: TRBV4-3; J: TRBJ1-6; size: -; CDR3: CASSQGARVLNSPLHF; DNA: TGCGCCAGCAGCCAAGGGGCAAGGGTACTAAATTCACCCCTCCACTTT
D: -; V: TRBV5-6; J: TRBJ2-2; size: -; CDR3: CASTFEGFGTGELFF; DNA: TGTGCCAGCACCTTCGAGGGGTTCGGAACCGGGGAGCTGTTTTTT
D: -; V: TRBV6-6; J: TRBJ1-6; size: -; CDR3: CASRGQLNSPLHF; DNA: TGTGCCAGCAGGGGACAACTTAATTCACCCCTCCACTTT
D: -; V: TRBV30; J: TRBJ1-5; size: few; CDR3: CAWSVGGANSNQPQHF; DNA: TGTGCCTGGAGTGTCGGGGGGGCGAATAGCAATCAGCCCCAGCATTTT
D: -; V: TRBV6-1; J: TRBJ1-4; size: -; CDR3: CASSEEFSTNEKLFF; DNA: TGTGCCAGCAGTGAAGAGTTCTCAACTAATGAAAAACTGTTTTTT
D: -; V: TRBV11-3; J: TRBJ2-3; size: -; CDR3: CASSLEGGGADTQYF; DNA: TGTGCCAGCAGCTTAGAAGGAGGGGGCGCAGATACGCAGTATTTT
D: TRBD1; V: TRBV27; J: TRBJ2-7; size: -; CDR3: CASSFDRGYEQYF; DNA: TGTGCCAGCAGTTTCGACAGGGGTTACGAGCAGTACTTC
D: -; V: TRBV6-6; J: TRBJ1-1; size: -; CDR3: CASSPRVAEAFF; DNA: TGTGCCAGCAGCCCGCGGGTCGCCGAAGCTTTCTTT
D: -; V: TRBV6-5; J: TRBJ2-4; size: -; CDR3: CASSYQHLGAKNIQYF; DNA: TGTGCCAGCAGTTACCAGCATTTGGGGGCCAAAAACATTCAGTACTTC
D: -; V: TRBV11-2; J: TRBJ2-1; size: -; CDR3: CASSPAGARYNEQFF; DNA: TGTGCCAGCAGCCCCGCGGGGGCCCGTTACAATGAGCAGTTCTTC
D: -; V: TRBV2; J: TRBJ2-2; size: -; CDR3: CAGGLFSNTGELFF; DNA: TGTGCCGGGGGACTTTTTTCGAACACCGGGGAGCTGTTTTTT
D: -; V: TRBV30; J: TRBJ2-7; size: -; CDR3: CAWSDGGDFSGF; DNA: TGTGCCTGGAGTGACGGGGGTGACTTTTCAGGCTTC
D: -; V: TRBV30; J: TRBJ1-3; size: once; CDR3: CAWSVSSGNTIYF; DNA: TGTGCCTGGAGCGTCAGCTCTGGAAACACCATATATTTT
D: -; V: TRBV4-3; J: TRBJ2-7; size: -; CDR3: CASSQSDREGYEQYF; DNA: TGCGCCAGCAGCCAATCGGACAGGGAGGGCTACGAGCAGTACTTC
D: TRBD1; V: TRBV7-2; J: TRBJ1-1; size: -; CDR3: CASSLSFQGAEAFF; DNA: TGTGCCAGCAGCTTAAGTTTCCAGGGGGCTGAAGCTTTCTTT
D: -; V: TRBV6-6; J: TRBJ1-1; size: -; CDR3: CASKVQTMNTEAFF; DNA: TGTGCCAGCAAGGTGCAGACCATGAACACTGAAGCTTTCTTT
D: TRBD2; V: TRBV27; J: TRBJ2-1; size: -; CDR3: CASSPLAGDRSEQFF; DNA: TGTGCCAGCAGCCCACTAGCGGGGGACAGGAGTGAGCAGTTCTTC
D: TRBD1; V: TRBV18; J: TRBJ1-5; size: -; CDR3: CASSLLVQGTDQPQHF; DNA: TGTGCCAGCTCTCTACTGGTACAGGGGACGGATCAGCCCCAGCATTTT
D: TRBD1; V: TRBV18; J: TRBJ1-2; size: -; CDR3: CASSPSLGQANYGYTF; DNA: TGTGCCAGCTCACCATCTCTGGGACAGGCTAACTATGGCTACACCTTC
D: -; V: TRBV25-1; J: TRBJ1-2; size: -; CDR3: CASSESGLTANYGYTF; DNA: TGTGCCAGCAGTGAATCGGGCCTGACGGCTAACTATGGCTACACCTTC
D: -; V: TRBV19; J: TRBJ2-6; size: -; CDR3: CASKLLTSGANVLTF; DNA: TGTGCCAGTAAGTTGTTAACCTCTGGGGCCAACGTCCTGACTTTC
D: -; V: TRBV20-1; J: TRBJ1-2; size: -; CDR3: CSASEGTYGYTF; DNA: TGCAGTGCGAGTGAGGGAACCTATGGCTACACCTTC
D: -; V: TRBV2; J: TRBJ2-7; size: few; CDR3: CASSDRPSYEQYF; DNA: TGTGCCAGCAGTGATCGCCCGTCCTACGAGCAGTACTTC
D: TRBD1; V: TRBV6-5; J: TRBJ1-5; size: -; CDR3: CASRTGTGNQPQHF; DNA: TGTGCCAGCAGAACCGGGACAGGGAATCAGCCCCAGCATTTT
D: -; V: TRBV29-1; J: TRBJ1-1; size: -; CDR3: CSVEGQRVGYTEAFF; DNA: TGCAGCGTTGAGGGTCAGAGGGTTGGGTACACTGAAGCTTTCTTT
D: -; V: TRBV2; J: TRBJ2-1; size: -; CDR3: CASSDTGRNEQFF; DNA: TGTGCCAGCAGTGATACAGGGCGAAATGAGCAGTTCTTC
D: TRBD1; V: TRBV5-1; J: TRBJ1-3; size: once; CDR3: CASSLGQGTGNTIYF; DNA: TGCGCCAGCAGCTTGGGACAGGGCACGGGAAACACCATATATTTT
D: -; V: TRBV6-5; J: TRBJ2-7; size: -; CDR3: CASRPGQGGSYEQYF; DNA: TGTGCCAGCAGGCCGGGGCAGGGGGGGTCCTACGAGCAGTACTTC
D: TRBD2; V: TRBV5-4; J: TRBJ2-3; size: -; CDR3: CASSTGLAGVSITDTQYF; DNA: TGTGCCAGCAGCACGGGACTAGCGGGGGTCTCCATCACAGATACGCAGTATTTT
D: -; V: TRBV7-8; J: TRBJ1-1; size: -; CDR3: CASSLVYGNTEAFF; DNA: TGTGCCAGCAGCTTAGTCTACGGGAACACTGAAGCTTTCTTT
D: -; V: TRBV5-1; J: TRBJ2-1; size: once; CDR3: CASSLGGQNYNEQFF; DNA: TGCGCCAGCAGCCTGGGGGGTCAGAACTACAATGAGCAGTTCTTC
D: -; V: TRBV2; J: TRBJ1-2; size: -; CDR3: CASSEALQAARLYGYTF; DNA: TGTGCCAGCAGTGAAGCGCTTCAGGCAGCCCGCCTCTATGGCTACACCTTC
D: -; V: TRBV5-1; J: TRBJ2-7; size: -; CDR3: CASSPAGPYSYEQYF; DNA: TGCGCCAGCAGCCCTGCGGGGCCCTACTCCTACGAGCAGTACTTC
D: -; V: TRBV14; J: TRBJ1-4; size: -; CDR3: CASSPGGKEEKLFF; DNA: TGTGCCAGCAGCCCCGGAGGGAAGGAAGAAAAACTGTTTTTT